This is a list of T cell receptor beta chains from one sample in a study of identical twins. TCRdb fed the 5' RACE reads into MiXCR, producing one record per CDR3 protein. The sample holds about 660,000 distinct CDR3 sequences, 8.5% to 9.5% seen once. These data were likewise used in another study, on yellow fever vaccine responses in identical twins.

Sample: PBMCs. The source is a woman younger than 35 in good health. The CDR3 runs from the conserved cysteine through the conserved F or W. The order of the fields is D gene, V gene, J gene, clone size, CDR3 protein, CDR3 DNA. The D gene is left open where the match is weak. For some rows the clone size is stated as once, few or many, or as a class when expanded; others skip it.

d_gene: TRBD2; v_gene: TRBV5-1; j_gene: TRBJ2-1; abundance: many; CDR3aa: CASSPLPRSGTESSYNEQFF; CDR3nt: TGCGCCAGCAGCCCTCTTCCAAGGAGCGGGACGGAATCCTCCTACAATGAGCAGTTCTTC
d_gene: TRBD1; v_gene: TRBV27; j_gene: TRBJ2-2; abundance: -; CDR3aa: CASRVQGANTGELFF; CDR3nt: TGTGCCAGCAGAGTACAGGGGGCGAACACCGGGGAGCTGTTTTTT
d_gene: TRBD1; v_gene: TRBV7-2; j_gene: TRBJ2-1; abundance: -; CDR3aa: CASCWTGDHNEQFF; CDR3nt: TGTGCCAGCTGCTGGACAGGGGATCACAATGAGCAGTTCTTC
d_gene: TRBD2; v_gene: TRBV20-1; j_gene: TRBJ2-5; abundance: -; CDR3aa: CSARGGLAGDLYQETQYF; CDR3nt: TGCAGTGCTAGAGGGGGACTAGCGGGGGATTTGTACCAAGAGACCCAGTACTTC
d_gene: -; v_gene: TRBV20-1; j_gene: TRBJ1-3; abundance: many; CDR3aa: CSARGGGQIGGNTIYF; CDR3nt: TGCAGTGCTAGAGGTGGTGGACAGATTGGTGGAAACACCATATATTTT
d_gene: -; v_gene: TRBV7-9; j_gene: TRBJ1-3; abundance: -; CDR3aa: CASSLVLGSGNTIYF; CDR3nt: TGTGCCAGCAGCTTAGTTCTGGGCTCTGGAAACACCATATATTTT
d_gene: -; v_gene: TRBV11-2; j_gene: TRBJ2-7; abundance: many; CDR3aa: CASSSIAVIYEQYF; CDR3nt: TGTGCCAGCAGCTCCATAGCGGTTATCTACGAGCAGTACTTC
d_gene: -; v_gene: TRBV7-3; j_gene: TRBJ2-3; abundance: -; CDR3aa: CASREAGTDTQYF; CDR3nt: TGTGCCAGCCGGGAAGCGGGCACTGATACGCAGTATTTT
d_gene: TRBD1; v_gene: TRBV4-3; j_gene: TRBJ1-4; abundance: -; CDR3aa: CASSQDRAGGLEKLFF; CDR3nt: TGCGCCAGCAGCCAAGATAGGGCAGGGGGACTAGAAAAACTGTTTTTT
d_gene: -; v_gene: TRBV11-2; j_gene: TRBJ1-1; abundance: -; CDR3aa: CASSGEGEGAFF; CDR3nt: TGTGCCAGCAGCGGGGAGGGGGAAGGAGCTTTCTTT
d_gene: TRBD1; v_gene: TRBV4-2; j_gene: TRBJ1-1; abundance: many; CDR3aa: CASSQDLGQGRTEAFF; CDR3nt: TGTGCCAGCAGCCAAGATCTCGGACAGGGTAGAACTGAAGCTTTCTTT
d_gene: TRBD1; v_gene: TRBV27; j_gene: TRBJ2-7; abundance: few; CDR3aa: CASRPQVGQVLERQQYF; CDR3nt: TGTGCCAGCAGACCCCAAGTTGGACAGGTCCTGGAGCGTCAGCAGTACTTC
d_gene: -; v_gene: TRBV5-1; j_gene: TRBJ2-2; abundance: -; CDR3aa: CTSSKDSTNTGELFF; CDR3nt: TGCACCAGCAGCAAGGACAGTACGAACACCGGGGAGCTGTTTTTT
d_gene: -; v_gene: TRBV20-1; j_gene: TRBJ2-2; abundance: many; CDR3aa: CSARRDGANTGELFF; CDR3nt: TGCAGTGCTAGAAGGGACGGCGCGAACACCGGGGAGCTGTTTTTT
d_gene: -; v_gene: TRBV20-1; j_gene: TRBJ1-3; abundance: -; CDR3aa: CSAKDPGSGNTIYF; CDR3nt: TGCAGTGCTAAGGACCCTGGATCGGGAAACACCATATATTTT
d_gene: -; v_gene: TRBV29-1; j_gene: TRBJ2-7; abundance: -; CDR3aa: CSVNGQQSYEQYF; CDR3nt: TGCAGCGTTAATGGACAGCAATCCTACGAGCAGTACTTC